This T cell receptor (beta chain) was captured in a study of T-cell reconstitution after alpha-beta-depleted transplantation in children. TCRbeta library preparation incorporated unique molecular identifiers. TCRdb reprocessed the PCR reads with MiXCR, giving one entry per CDR3 protein. The profile covers approximately 110,000 distinct CDR3 sequences, with about 9.4% appearing a single time and less than 40% taken by the ten largest. Unmatched junction bases numbered 6, after V lost 8 bases and J lost 9 bases. The CDR3 sequence is 12 residues long. Germline lookup yields CDR1 MDHEN and CDR2 SYDVKM. The source material was PBMCs, sampled before TCRalphabeta/CD19-depleted stem cell transplant. The clonotype was recovered from a boy aged 2 to 10 with acute lymphoblastic leukemia, due to receive a stem cell transplant. The chain carries TRBV28 and TRBJ1-5, with 8 bases matching TRBD1. Here the CDR3 DNA reads TGTGCCAGCGGGACAGGAGGACGGCCCCAGCATTTT. Its translation is CASGTGGRPQHF.